Each of the 27 T cell receptor beta chains below was sequenced from the same sample in a study of blood T cell repertoires in COVID-19 (dated by TCRdb to the early 2020s). The library came from the immunoSEQ multiplex PCR assay. TCRdb holds this immuneACCESS table with in-frame rearrangements only. Some clones are missing; in checked studies, unresolved V genes explain under half, and the rest has no known cause. The sample profile shows approximately 210,000 clones; 82% of them were found once. The ten largest clones capture approximately 3.1% of the sample. The material sequenced was PBMCs or T cells enriched from blood (not recorded which). The receptors here all came from a woman aged 60 to 75 who had recovered from COVID-19.

The chain employs TRBV7-2 and TRBJ2-5; possibly TRBD2 for D (5 bases). Germline V gene sequence: CDR1 SGHTA, CDR2 FQGNSA. The CDR3 consists of 15 residues. Trimming took 4 bases from V and 2 from J, leaving 14 bases between them. This CDR3 reads CASSSNGGRQETQYF. CDR3 DNA sequence: TGTGCCAGCAGCTCCAACGGAGGACGGCAAGAGACCCAGTACTTC.

This sequence joins TRBV4-1 and TRBJ2-7; D not certain. V was trimmed by 3 bases and J by 3 bases, leaving 15 bases between them. Germline-derived CDR1 and CDR2 are MGHRA and YSYEKL. The CDR3 runs to 15 residues. The chain's CDR3 is CASSHPSRGDYEQYF. CDR3 nucleotides: TGCGCCAGCAGCCATCCCTCCCGAGGAGACTACGAGCAGTACTTC.

J is TRBJ2-7 and V is TRBV19; 7 bases map to TRBD1. This CDR3 has 14 residues. Germline V gives CDR1 LNHDA, CDR2 SQIVND (reference sequence). V was clipped by 4 bases and J by 3 bases; unmatched bases: 6. The CDR3: CASSTGTGDYEQYF. In nucleotides, the CDR3 is TGTGCCAGTAGTACTGGAACAGGGGACTACGAGCAGTACTTC.

The V and J genes are TRBV19 and TRBJ2-1; the match to TRBD2 covers 11 bases. Germline V gene data show CDR1 as LNHDA and CDR2 as SQIVND (reference sequence). The ends lost 4 bases at V and 7 bases at J; junction bases unmatched: 6. There are 15 residues in the CDR3. The CDR3 spells CASSKGTSGSNEQFF. The CDR3 region has the DNA TGTGCCAGTAGTAAAGGGACTAGCGGTTCGAATGAGCAGTTCTTC.

V and J are TRBV25-1 and TRBJ2-2; 9 nucleotides align to TRBD1. Per the germline V gene, CDR1 is MGHDK and CDR2 is SYGVNS. The V gene end was trimmed by 4 bases and the J gene end by 7 bases; junction bases not matched to a gene: 7. The CDR3 is made up of 15 amino acids. The CDR3 protein is CASSGATGGGGELFF. The CDR3, as DNA: TGTGCCAGCAGTGGGGCGACAGGGGGAGGCGGGGAGCTGTTTTTT.

The table lists this clone with a few counts. The chain is built from TRBV5-6 and TRBJ2-7; a possible D gene is TRBD1 (6 bases). The CDR3 sequence is 14 residues long. The germline gives CDR1 SGHDT, CDR2 YYEEEE. Deletions cut 0 bases from V and 6 bases from J, with 13 bases between. CDR3 coding DNA: TGTGCCAGCAGCTTGGGAGCAGGGGATGGCGAGCAGTACTTC. Translated, it gives CASSLGAGDGEQYF. Together with reference TRBV5-6 and TRBJ2-7, the CDR3 gives the full variable domain: DAGVTQSPTHLIKTRGQQVTLRCSPKSGHDTVSWYQQALGQGPQFIFQYYEEEERQRGNFPDRFSGHQFPNYSSELNVNALLLGDSALYLCASSLGAGDGEQYFGPGTRLTVT.

The gene calls are TRBV7-2 and TRBJ2-2; TRBD2 agrees at 11 bases. The CDR3 has 17 residues. Unmatched junction bases numbered 6, after V lost 1 base and J lost 5 bases. Looked up from germline, CDR1 is SGHTA and CDR2 is FQGNSA. The CDR3 spells CASSLGVSGRGTGELFF. The CDR3 DNA reads as TGTGCCAGCAGCTTAGGGGTTAGCGGGAGGGGGACCGGGGAGCTGTTTTTT. The complete variable domain, with remaining parts taken from reference TRBV7-2 and TRBJ2-2, reads GAGVSQSPSNKVTEKGKDVELRCDPISGHTALYWYRQSLGQGLEFLIYFQGNSAPDKSGLPSDRFSAERTGGSVSTLTIQRTQQEDSAVYLCASSLGVSGRGTGELFFGEGSRLTVL.

The genes are TRBV5-1 and TRBJ1-1; 11 bases line up with TRBD1. Trimming cost V 4 bases and J 0 bases; bases outside gene matches: 5. Germline lookup yields CDR1 SGHRS and CDR2 YFSETQ. CDR3 length: 16 residues. This CDR3 is CASSPGTGGMNTEAFF. CDR3 nucleotides: TGCGCCAGCAGCCCCGGGACAGGGGGTATGAACACTGAAGCTTTCTTT.

This chain links TRBV19 with TRBJ1-4; 9 bases align to TRBD1. Trimming cost V 5 bases and J 4 bases; bases outside gene matches: 5. Germline CDR1 and CDR2: LNHDA and SQIVND (reference sequence). This CDR3 has 15 residues. CDR3 DNA sequence: TGTGCCAGTAGTTCACCGGGACAGGGTAATGAAAAACTGTTTTTT. This sequence encodes CASSSPGQGNEKLFF. Supplemented by reference TRBV19 and TRBJ1-4, the full variable domain reads DGGITQSPKYLFRKEGQNVTLSCEQNLNHDAMYWYRQDPGQGLRLIYYSQIVNDFQKGDIAEGYSVSREKKESFPLTVTSAQKNPTAFYLCASSSPGQGNEKLFFGSGTQLSVL.

The V and J genes are TRBV2 and TRBJ1-1, with D unresolved. The CDR3 covers 12 residues. CDR1 SNHLY and CDR2 FYNNEI come from the germline V gene. V was shortened by 6 bases and J by 2 bases, with 7 bases between the two germline ends. CDR3 loop: CASSNRNTEAFF. In DNA, the CDR3 is TGTGCCAGCAGCAACAGAAACACTGAAGCTTTCTTT.

This chain links TRBV3-1 (or the pseudogene TRBV3-2) with TRBJ2-7; TRBD2 matches at 12 bases. V trimming: 2 bases; J trimming: 2 bases; junction bases outside the gene matches: 13. Germline lookup yields CDR1 LGHDT and CDR2 YNNKEL (reference sequence). This CDR3 is built from 19 residues. The CDR3 DNA sequence: TGTGCCAGCAGCCAACAATGGGGGGGACTAGCGGGTGTTCCCTACGAGCAGTACTTC. It specifies CASSQQWGGLAGVPYEQYF.

The CDR3 here is CASSQDFTGGGSIQYF. For the CDR3, the DNA is TGCGCCAGCAGCCAAGATTTCACGGGGGGCGGGTCCATTCAGTACTTC. The chain carries TRBV4-3 and TRBJ2-4, with TRBD2 as a possible D gene (7 bases). The V end lost 0 bases, the J end lost 9 bases, and 18 bases lay between the germline ends. This CDR3 has 16 residues. Germline assignment: CDR1 LGHNA and CDR2 YSLEER.

The chain carries TRBV7-2 and TRBJ1-1; D is ambiguous. The ends were cut back, 5 bases at V and 5 bases at J, with 9 bases in the middle. Germline V gives CDR1 SGHTA, CDR2 FQGNSA. The CDR3 totals 12 residues. The CDR3 DNA follows: TGTGCCAGCAGCCTCTCCCAGACTGAAGCTTTCTTT. Translating it yields CASSLSQTEAFF.

The rearrangement uses TRBV5-1 and TRBJ1-4; maybe TRBD1 (6 bases). V was shortened by 0 bases and J by 4 bases, with 10 bases between the two germline ends. This CDR3 is built from 15 residues. Germline loops: CDR1 SGHRS, CDR2 YFSETQ. CDR3 region: CASSLGTAFNEKLFF. As DNA, the CDR3 is TGCGCCAGCAGCTTGGGGACAGCTTTTAATGAAAAACTGTTTTTT.

This clone was picked up one time. The chain combines TRBV19 with TRBJ2-1; perhaps TRBD2 as D (7 bases). This CDR3 comprises 19 residues. The V end was cut by 5 bases, the J end by 1 base, with 24 bases between. Germline CDR1 LNHDA, CDR2 SQIVND (reference sequence). This CDR3 is CASSSQLRGYGGSYNEQFF. CDR3 in DNA: TGTGCCAGTAGTTCCCAGTTGAGGGGGTACGGGGGGTCCTACAATGAGCAGTTCTTC.

This chain joins TRBV6-5 and TRBJ1-5; tentatively, D is TRBD1 (6 bases). The V and J ends lost 6 bases and 6 bases respectively, with 18 bases between them. CDR1 MNHEY and CDR2 SVGAGI come from the germline V gene. The CDR3 has 15 amino acids. CDR3 sequence reads: CASSSQQGRAQPQHF. The CDR3 bases are TGTGCCAGCAGCTCCCAACAGGGACGAGCTCAGCCCCAGCATTTT.

The chain links TRBV6-2 or TRBV6-3 to TRBJ1-1; 12 bases agree with TRBD1. The germline gives CDR1 MNHEY, CDR2 SVGEGT. V dropped 5 bases and J dropped 6; count of bases not matched to a gene: 13. This CDR3 has 17 amino acids. The CDR3 coding sequence is TGTGCCAGCAGTCTCGGGACAGGGGGCCTCAAGGTGGCTGAAGCTTTCTTT. Translating it yields CASSLGTGGLKVAEAFF.

This clone appeared a single time. This chain connects TRBV5-1 to TRBJ2-5; TRBD2 agrees at 9 bases. Germline CDR1 and CDR2: SGHRS and YFSETQ. Trimming removed 0 bases from V and 1 base from J; junction bases left unmatched: 7. This CDR3 spans 17 amino acids. CDR3 nucleotide sequence: TGCGCCAGCAGCTTGGAAGGGCTAGCGGGGCTCCAAGAGACCCAGTACTTC. It is translated as CASSLEGLAGLQETQYF.

This clone is a singleton in its sample. The CDR3 loop is CASSLWKRGDSEQFF. CDR3 sequence (DNA): TGTGCCAGCAGCTTATGGAAGCGGGGGGACAGTGAGCAGTTCTTC. The chain is built from TRBV7-7 and TRBJ2-1, with 9 nucleotides matching TRBD2. This CDR3 spans 15 amino acids. The V and J ends lost 2 bases and 9 bases, in that order; junction bases with no gene match: 8. The V gene's germline CDR1 is SSHAT and CDR2 FNYEAQ (reference sequence).

The rearrangement joins TRBV18 to TRBJ2-7; D is unclear. The CDR3 spans 12 residues. Germline-derived CDR1 and CDR2 are KGHSH and LQKENI. Trimming shortened V by 1 base and J by 5 bases, and 6 bases separated the two germline ends. CDR3 sequence: CASSPRVDEQYF. The CDR3 bases are TGTGCCAGCTCACCACGAGTCGACGAGCAGTACTTC.

The rearrangement uses TRBV27 and TRBJ1-2; 9 nucleotides align to TRBD1. Trimming removed 3 bases from V and 8 bases from J; junction bases left unmatched: 7. The CDR3 loop spans 14 amino acids. Germline CDR1 is MNHEY and CDR2 is SMNVEV (reference sequence). This chain's CDR3 is CASSFFGQGIGYTF. CDR3 sequence (DNA): TGTGCCAGCAGTTTTTTCGGACAGGGGATAGGCTACACCTTC.

The V call is TRBV18, the J call TRBJ1-1, with TRBD1 identical over 8 bases. Germline lookup yields CDR1 KGHSH and CDR2 LQKENI. CDR3 length: 15 residues. The junction had 7 bases not matched to a gene; V was cut back by 2 bases and J by 5 bases. CDR3 loop: CASSPLTGGGTEAFF. CDR3 DNA sequence: TGTGCCAGCTCACCATTAACAGGGGGTGGGACTGAAGCTTTCTTT.

The chain links TRBV19 to TRBJ1-2, with TRBD1 matching 11 bases. There are 15 residues in the CDR3. Trimming removed 6 bases from V and 3 bases from J; junction bases left unmatched: 6. Germline CDR1 and CDR2: LNHDA and SQIVND (reference sequence). This CDR3 is CASSSGQGAYYGYTF. The DNA for the CDR3 is TGTGCCAGTAGCAGCGGACAGGGGGCGTACTATGGCTACACCTTC.

The chain recombines TRBV10-3 with TRBJ1-2; D uncertain. The germline V and J ends were trimmed by 0 bases and 4 bases, with 15 bases remaining between them. The CDR3 is made up of 16 amino acids. Germline assignment: CDR1 ENHRY and CDR2 SYGVKD. The CDR3 region is CAISESRAYTVYGYTF. CDR3 sequence (DNA): TGTGCCATCAGTGAGTCGAGGGCTTACACGGTCTATGGCTACACCTTC.

This chain joins TRBV9 and TRBJ2-7, with TRBD1 matching over 9 bases. The germline CDR1 and CDR2 sequences are SGDLS and YYNGEE. V gave up 7 bases and J gave up 5 bases; unmatched junction bases: 10. The CDR3 is made up of 14 amino acids. In DNA, the CDR3 is TGTGCCAGCGGTCAGGGACAGGGCAATAACGAGCAGTACTTC. This translates into CASGQGQGNNEQYF. Full variable domain (remainder filled in from reference TRBV9 and TRBJ2-7): DSGVTQTPKHLITATGQRVTLRCSPRSGDLSVYWYQQSLDQGLQFLIQYYNGEERAKGNILERFSAQQFPDLHSELNLSSLELGDSALYFCASGQGQGNNEQYFGPGTRLTVT.

J is TRBJ2-2 and V is TRBV21-1; TRBD2, as called in the table, went unchecked against the DNA. TRBV21-1 is deemed a pseudogene. The CDR3 length is 15 residues. The CDR3 sequence is CASILGGEFTGELFF. The CDR3 bases are TGTGCCAGCATCTTAGGGGGGGAGTTCACCGGGGAGCTGTTTTTT.

The chain joins TRBV4-1 to TRBJ2-5; 13 bases fit TRBD2. V was pared by 3 bases and J by 5 bases, with 6 bases of the junction left unmatched. Germline V CDR1 and CDR2: MGHRA, YSYEKL. The CDR3 consists of 16 residues. The CDR3: CASSQNGLAGAETQYF. The CDR3 region has the DNA TGCGCCAGCAGCCAGAACGGACTAGCGGGGGCGGAGACCCAGTACTTC.